The source of this TCR beta chain is a study of T cells in Graves' hyperthyroidism and ophthalmopathy. Study-level results: Most thyroid clonotypes expanded above 0.001 were also detected in blood.

The V gene's germline CDR1 is SGHNT and CDR2 YENEEA. The junction had 5 bases not matched to a gene; V was cut back by 5 bases and J by 4 bases. The CDR3 contains 16 residues. It was RNA transcripts that yielded the amplified TCR beta CDR3 regions. First-round RT-PCR targeting the TCR CDR3 was performed with the HTBI primer set. TCRdb analysed the multiplex PCR reads with MiXCR anew, one entry per CDR3 protein. The sample yields around 500,000 distinct CDR3 sequences, 12% to 15% seen once. The sample holds many counts of this clonotype. The antigen remains unidentified. Graves' hyperthyroidism without ophthalmopathy progression within 18 months was termed stable.

Sequencing was performed on blood. The chain employs TRBV11-3 and TRBJ2-1, with 13 nucleotides matching TRBD2. This clonotype was sampled from a woman between 35 and 50 years old with Graves' hyperthyroidism. In nucleotides, the CDR3 is TGTGCCAGCAGCCCTCAGGGACTAGCGGGATACAATGAGCAGTTCTTC. Encoded protein: CASSPQGLAGYNEQFF.